Presented here are 14 T cell receptor beta chains from one specimen sequenced in a study of Tregs in tolerant kidney transplant recipients. Clones were sequenced by immunoSEQ multiplex PCR, and TCRdb holds only the in-frame ones, with some missing. The sample gives tens of thousands of clones, about four fifths of which show up once; approximately 4.8% is in the top ten. Sequences were obtained from CD4+ T cells from blood. Receptors were obtained from a human donor in good health.

The chain employs TRBV5-5 and TRBJ2-7; possible D gene TRBD2, 5 bases. CDR1 and CDR2 (germline): SGHKS, YYEKEE (reference sequence). The CDR3 runs to 13 residues. The V end was cut by 0 bases, the J end by 6 bases, with 10 bases between. CDR3 sequence reads: CASSLAPGIEQYF. CDR3 bases: TGTGCCAGCAGCTTGGCCCCCGGGATCGAGCAGTACTTC.

This chain joins TRBV5-5 and TRBJ1-1, with D maybe TRBD1 (6 bases). The germline V gene encodes CDR1 SGHKS and CDR2 YYEKEE (reference sequence). Trimming shortened V by 3 bases and J by 1 base, and 16 bases separated the two germline ends. This CDR3 is built from 16 residues. CDR3 DNA sequence: TGTGCCAGCAGCTCGAACCTCAGGGGAGAGAACACTGAAGCTTTCTTT. Its protein is CASSSNLRGENTEAFF.

This clone appeared once. Additional DNA sequences in this sample encode the identical CDR3. This rearrangement joins TRBV5-1 to TRBJ2-7; no firm D call. The V and J ends lost 2 bases and 0 bases respectively, with 9 bases between them. CDR3 length: 14 residues. CDR1 and CDR2 (germline): SGHRS, YFSETQ. The CDR3 DNA reads as TGCGCCAGCAGCTTAGTCAGTTTCTCCTACGAGCAGTACTTC. It encodes CASSLVSFSYEQYF.

The gene calls are TRBV30 and TRBJ2-3, with D hard to call. The CDR3 extends over 12 amino acids. The germline V gene encodes CDR1 GTSNPN and CDR2 SVGIG (reference sequence). V was trimmed by 5 bases and J by 1 base, leaving 7 bases between them. CDR3: CAWGHGTDTQYF. The CDR3 coding sequence is TGTGCCTGGGGCCATGGCACAGATACGCAGTATTTT.

The rearrangement joins TRBV27 to TRBJ2-1; 10 bases are a match to TRBD2. The ends lost 6 bases at V and 8 bases at J; junction bases unmatched: 7. CDR1 MNHEY and CDR2 SMNVEV come from the germline V gene (reference sequence). The CDR3 totals 14 residues. DNA of the CDR3: TGTGCCAGCAGGGAGAGCGGGAGGGTCGATGAGCAGTTCTTC. This encodes CASRESGRVDEQFF.

V is TRBV27 and J is TRBJ1-2; D remains unclear. There are 13 residues in the CDR3. Germline V CDR1 and CDR2: MNHEY, SMNVEV (reference sequence). Trimming removed 3 bases from V and 8 bases from J, with 13 bases in between. In DNA form, the CDR3 reads TGTGCCAGCAGTTTTGAGGGTCCGGGAGGCTACACCTTC. Its protein product is CASSFEGPGGYTF.

V is TRBV9 and J is TRBJ2-7; 10 bases align to TRBD2. This CDR3 has 15 amino acids. Germline loops: CDR1 SGDLS, CDR2 YYNGEE. V shed 0 bases, J shed 7 bases, and the junction held 7 bases outside the gene matches. CDR3 bases: TGTGCCAGCAGCGTAGGTCTAGCGGGGGATGGGGAGCAGTACTTC. Protein sequence: CASSVGLAGDGEQYF. The complete variable domain, with remaining parts taken from reference TRBV9 and TRBJ2-7, reads DSGVTQTPKHLITATGQRVTLRCSPRSGDLSVYWYQQSLDQGLQFLIQYYNGEERAKGNILERFSAQQFPDLHSELNLSSLELGDSALYFCASSVGLAGDGEQYFGPGTRLTVT.

The V call is TRBV2, the J call TRBJ2-1; 8 nucleotides align to TRBD2. Germline V gives CDR1 SNHLY, CDR2 FYNNEI. Trimming at V came to 6 bases and at J to 4 bases, leaving 14 bases not matched to a gene. The CDR3 totals 17 residues. CDR3 protein: CASSDYLLADYYNEQFF. The CDR3 DNA reads as TGTGCCAGCAGCGATTACCTACTAGCGGACTATTACAATGAGCAGTTCTTC. The full variable domain, completed using reference TRBV2 and TRBJ2-1, is EPEVTQTPSHQVTQMGQEVILRCVPISNHLYFYWYRQILGQKVEFLVSFYNNEISEKSEIFDDQFSVERPDGSNFTLKIRSTKLEDSAMYFCASSDYLLADYYNEQFFGPGTRLTVL.

The V call is TRBV29-1, the J call TRBJ1-1; TRBD1 might be the D (6 bases). The CDR3 is 11 amino acids. V lost 6 bases and J 7 bases, leaving 12 bases between the germline ends. From germline, CDR1 is SQVTM and CDR2 ANQGSEA. CDR3 sequence: CSVEDSLEAFF. CDR3 coding DNA: TGCAGCGTGGAGGACAGCCTTGAAGCTTTCTTT.

V usage is TRBV9 and J usage is TRBJ1-1; D gene unclear. V lost 0 bases to trimming and J lost 8 bases, with 11 bases between them. CDR1 is SGDLS, CDR2 YYNGEE, per germline. The CDR3 spans 13 residues. The CDR3 bases are TGTGCCAGCAGCGTAGGGGCAGAGCGGGAAGCTTTCTTT. Its translation is CASSVGAEREAFF. Together with reference TRBV9 and TRBJ1-1, the CDR3 gives the full variable domain: DSGVTQTPKHLITATGQRVTLRCSPRSGDLSVYWYQQSLDQGLQFLIQYYNGEERAKGNILERFSAQQFPDLHSELNLSSLELGDSALYFCASSVGAEREAFFGQGTRLTVV.

CDR3 loop: CASSIVGATYEQYF. CDR3 in DNA: TGTGCCAGTAGTATAGTGGGGGCTACCTACGAGCAGTACTTC. The chain uses TRBV19 and TRBJ2-7; tentatively, D is TRBD1 (6 bases). CDR1 and CDR2 (germline): LNHDA, SQIVND (reference sequence). This CDR3 has 14 residues. V dropped 1 base and J dropped 2 bases, with 9 bases sitting between them.

This chain joins TRBV19 and TRBJ2-5; D is undetermined. The CDR3 consists of 11 residues. In germline, CDR1 is LNHDA, CDR2 SQIVND (reference sequence). Trimming shortened V by 6 bases and J by 5 bases, and 7 bases separated the two germline ends. The CDR3 bases are TGTGCCAGTAGCTCAAGGGAGACCCAGTACTTC. This gives the protein CASSSRETQYF. The variable domain in full, completed from reference TRBV19 and TRBJ2-5, reads DGGITQSPKYLFRKEGQNVTLSCEQNLNHDAMYWYRQDPGQGLRLIYYSQIVNDFQKGDIAEGYSVSREKKESFPLTVTSAQKNPTAFYLCASSSRETQYFGPGTRLLVL.

Here the CDR3 DNA reads TGTGCCAGCAGTGTCCCCGGGACTAGTGGGGACTCCTACAATGAGCAGTTCTTC. Its translation is CASSVPGTSGDSYNEQFF. The chain links TRBV2 to TRBJ2-1; 8 bases map to TRBD2. The CDR3 is 18 amino acids. The V segment lost 4 bases and the J segment 0 bases; nucleotides outside the gene matches: 11. CDR1 and CDR2 (germline): SNHLY, FYNNEI. The full variable domain, with the rest looked up from reference TRBV2 and TRBJ2-1, is EPEVTQTPSHQVTQMGQEVILRCVPISNHLYFYWYRQILGQKVEFLVSFYNNEISEKSEIFDDQFSVERPDGSNFTLKIRSTKLEDSAMYFCASSVPGTSGDSYNEQFFGPGTRLTVL.

This clone showed up just once. V and J are TRBV9 and TRBJ2-7, with D possibly matching TRBD2 (6 bases). This CDR3 contains 15 residues. V was clipped by 0 bases and J by 0 bases, with 10 bases between them. From germline, CDR1 is SGDLS and CDR2 YYNGEE. CDR3 DNA: TGTGCCAGCAGCGTAGCCGGGGGAAGCTCCTACGAGCAGTACTTC. This gives the protein CASSVAGGSSYEQYF.